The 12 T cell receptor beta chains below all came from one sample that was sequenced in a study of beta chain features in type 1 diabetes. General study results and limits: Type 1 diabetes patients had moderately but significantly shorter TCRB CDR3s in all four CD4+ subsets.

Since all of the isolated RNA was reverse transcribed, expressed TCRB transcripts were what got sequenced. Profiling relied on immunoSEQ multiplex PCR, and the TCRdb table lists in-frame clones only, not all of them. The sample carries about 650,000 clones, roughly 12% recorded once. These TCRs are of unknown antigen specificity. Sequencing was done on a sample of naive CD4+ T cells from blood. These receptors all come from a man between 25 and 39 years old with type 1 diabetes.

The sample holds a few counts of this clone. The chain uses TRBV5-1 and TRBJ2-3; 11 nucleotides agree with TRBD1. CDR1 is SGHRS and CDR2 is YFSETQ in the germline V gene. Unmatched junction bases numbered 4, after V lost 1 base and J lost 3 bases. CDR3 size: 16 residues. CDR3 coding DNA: TGCGCCAGCAGCTTGCCGGGACAGGGGGTAACAGATACGCAGTATTTT. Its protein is CASSLPGQGVTDTQYF. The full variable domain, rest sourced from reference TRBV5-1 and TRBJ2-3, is KAGVTQTPRYLIKTRGQQVTLSCSPISGHRSVSWYQQTPGQGLQFLFEYFSETQRNKGNFPGRFSGRQFSNSRSEMNVSTLELGDSALYLCASSLPGQGVTDTQYFGPGTRLTVL.

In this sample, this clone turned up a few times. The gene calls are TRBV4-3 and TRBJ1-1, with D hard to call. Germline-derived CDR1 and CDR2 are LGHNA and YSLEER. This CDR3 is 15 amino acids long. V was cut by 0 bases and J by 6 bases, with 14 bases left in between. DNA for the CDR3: TGCGCCAGCAGCCAAGACTTGGACTTCAACCCTGAAGCTTTCTTT. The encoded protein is CASSQDLDFNPEAFF.

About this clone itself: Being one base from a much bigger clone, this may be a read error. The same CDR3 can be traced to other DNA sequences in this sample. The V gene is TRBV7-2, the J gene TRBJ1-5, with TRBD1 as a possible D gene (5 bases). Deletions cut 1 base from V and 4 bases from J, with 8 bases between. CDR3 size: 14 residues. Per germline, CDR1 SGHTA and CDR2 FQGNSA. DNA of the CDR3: TGTGCCAGCAGCTTAGTCGGGGGGAATCAGCCCCAGCATTTT. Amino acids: CASSLVGGNQPQHF.

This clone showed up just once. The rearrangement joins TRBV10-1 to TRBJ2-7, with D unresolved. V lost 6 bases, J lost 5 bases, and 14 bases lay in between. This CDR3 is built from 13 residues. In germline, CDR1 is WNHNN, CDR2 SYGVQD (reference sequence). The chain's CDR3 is CASRPGSSHEQYF. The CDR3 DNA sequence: TGCGCCAGCAGGCCCGGATCTTCCCACGAGCAGTACTTC.

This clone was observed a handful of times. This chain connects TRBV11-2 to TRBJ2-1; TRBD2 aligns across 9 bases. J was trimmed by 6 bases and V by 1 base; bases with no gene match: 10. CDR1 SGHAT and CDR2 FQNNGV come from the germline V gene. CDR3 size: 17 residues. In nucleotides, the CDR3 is TGTGCCAGCAGCTTAGGGCGGGGGGGTCTCCTTATCAATGAGCAGTTCTTC. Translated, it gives CASSLGRGGLLINEQFF.

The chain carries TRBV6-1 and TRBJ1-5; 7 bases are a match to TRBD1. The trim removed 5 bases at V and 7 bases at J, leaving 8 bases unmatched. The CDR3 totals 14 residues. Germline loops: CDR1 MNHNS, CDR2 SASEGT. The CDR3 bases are TGTGCCAGCAGTTCGACAGGGAGAATCCAGCCCCAGCATTTT. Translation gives CASSSTGRIQPQHF.

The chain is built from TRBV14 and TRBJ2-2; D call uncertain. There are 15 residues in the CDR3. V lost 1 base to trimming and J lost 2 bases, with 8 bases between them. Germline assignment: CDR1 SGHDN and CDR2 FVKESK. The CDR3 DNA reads TGTGCCAGCAGCCAAGTGGGATTAAACACCGGGGAGCTGTTTTTT. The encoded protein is CASSQVGLNTGELFF.

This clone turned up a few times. CDR3 nucleotide sequence: TGTGCCATCAGTGAAGGGCAGGGTATGCATGGCTACACCTTC. Residues: CAISEGQGMHGYTF. The chain recombines TRBV10-3 with TRBJ1-2; tentatively, D is TRBD1 (5 bases). From germline, CDR1 is ENHRY and CDR2 SYGVKD. V was shortened by 3 bases and J by 6 bases, with 14 bases between the two germline ends. This CDR3 is 14 amino acids long.

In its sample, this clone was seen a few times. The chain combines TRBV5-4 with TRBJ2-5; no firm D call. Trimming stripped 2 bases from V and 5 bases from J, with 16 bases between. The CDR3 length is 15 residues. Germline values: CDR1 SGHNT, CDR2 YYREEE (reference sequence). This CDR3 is CASSFSPSPKETQYF. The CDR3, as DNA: TGTGCCAGCAGCTTCAGTCCTTCCCCGAAGGAGACCCAGTACTTC.

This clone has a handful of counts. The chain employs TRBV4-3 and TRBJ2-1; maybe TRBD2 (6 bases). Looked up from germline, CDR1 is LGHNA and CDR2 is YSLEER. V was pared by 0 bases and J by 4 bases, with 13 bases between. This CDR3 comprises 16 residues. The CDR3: CASSQDLASEYNEQFF. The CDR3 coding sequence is TGCGCCAGCAGCCAAGATCTGGCTAGCGAGTACAATGAGCAGTTCTTC.

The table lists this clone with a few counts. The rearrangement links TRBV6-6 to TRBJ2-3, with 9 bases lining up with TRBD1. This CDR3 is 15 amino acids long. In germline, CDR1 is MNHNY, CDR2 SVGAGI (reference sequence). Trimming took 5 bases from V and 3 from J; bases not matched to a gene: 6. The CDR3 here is CASSRGQGQTDTQYF. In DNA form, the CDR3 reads TGTGCCAGCAGTAGGGGACAGGGTCAAACAGATACGCAGTATTTT.

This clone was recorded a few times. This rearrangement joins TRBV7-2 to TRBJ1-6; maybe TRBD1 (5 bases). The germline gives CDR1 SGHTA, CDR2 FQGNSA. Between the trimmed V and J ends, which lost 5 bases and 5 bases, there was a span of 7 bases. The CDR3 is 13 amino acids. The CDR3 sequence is CASSQGNNSPLHF. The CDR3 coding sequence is TGTGCCAGCAGCCAGGGAAATAATTCACCCCTCCACTTT.